The rows below give T cell receptor beta chains drawn from one sample of a study of T cell repertoires in cytomegalovirus infection. No antigens are known for them. TCRdb fed the reads into MiXCR, producing one record per CDR3 protein. The table includes about 830,000 distinct CDR3 sequences, about 31% detected once. The specimen was cultured CD8+ T cells from PBMCs, collected from culture after CMV antigen stimulation. These receptors all stem from a human donor in good health (CMV status not recorded). Some clones in this sample may be carry-over from other donors' samples. CDR3s leave out the opening cysteine and the closing phenylalanine or tryptophan. Rows may omit the clone size; those that give it use once, few, many or a size class.

cdr3_aa,clone_size,j_call,v_call
ATSEGPNRVVPRTLYGYT,-,TRBJ1-2,TRBV24-1
ASSLGLVVSYEQY,-,TRBJ2-7,TRBV5-4
ASSYVGSDQPQH,few,TRBJ1-5,TRBV6-5
ASSLGTTSGPRRESGELF,many,TRBJ2-2,TRBV7-8
ASSHNEGANWEKLF,once,TRBJ1-4,TRBV14
ASINGGMGTDTQY,few,TRBJ2-3,TRBV7-9
ASSLGSRDKAPYNEQF,-,TRBJ2-1,TRBV5-6
ASSPQLAGVVRETQY,-,TRBJ2-5,TRBV7-6
ASTTTWEVSEAF,-,TRBJ1-1,TRBV7-8
ASSDRWDGDTDTQY,-,TRBJ2-3,TRBV6-4
ASSYLGPLWQETQY,-,TRBJ2-5,TRBV6-2/TRBV6-3
ATSRDFGLNNEQF,-,TRBJ2-1,TRBV15
ASSSMVPGYT,-,TRBJ1-2,TRBV7-9
ASSLDSPWYGYT,few,TRBJ1-2,TRBV12-3/TRBV12-4
SARTRLRFYNSPLH,many,TRBJ1-6,TRBV20-1
ASSFAGGGWAYNEQF,few,TRBJ2-1,TRBV28
ASSFDRGSLLGQH,-,TRBJ1-5,TRBV10-2
SARTLREGGSDTQY,-,TRBJ2-3,TRBV20-1
ASRSTGSFEKLF,-,TRBJ1-4,TRBV7-9
ASSIAGRGTDTQY,few,TRBJ2-3,TRBV19
ASSQSRDRHTGELF,few,TRBJ2-2,TRBV3-1
ASSQEIMRNTEAF,few,TRBJ1-1,TRBV4-1
ASSFGPLNGYT,-,TRBJ1-2,TRBV27
ASSLGASTGELF,many,TRBJ2-2,TRBV27
ASSEEGLAADTQY,many,TRBJ2-3,TRBV6-1
ASSLGPGITDTQY,-,TRBJ2-3,TRBV7-9
ASSYGLGSQPQH,-,TRBJ1-5,TRBV6-5
ASSGLAGPRDTDTQY,-,TRBJ2-3,TRBV12-3/TRBV12-4
ASSYDRGTDTQY,-,TRBJ2-3,TRBV5-6
ASSLADGTGANYGYT,many,TRBJ1-2,TRBV7-9
AIPREGGTGELF,-,TRBJ2-2,TRBV2
ASSPRDRGYQPQH,-,TRBJ1-5,TRBV27
SARGAMRPYEQY,-,TRBJ2-7,TRBV20-1
ASTPGAGNQPQH,few,TRBJ1-5,TRBV12-3/TRBV12-4
ASSLARAGSSYNEQF,-,TRBJ2-1,TRBV7-8
ASSVAAGGDEQF,-,TRBJ2-1,TRBV19
ASGSLVGAAF,-,TRBJ1-1,TRBV12-5
ASSYVPRNGYT,-,TRBJ1-2,TRBV6-2/TRBV6-3
ASSLGYREMNTEAF,many,TRBJ1-1,TRBV7-2
ASSRDGFSNEQY,-,TRBJ2-7,TRBV27
ASRAITGGSTDTQY,few,TRBJ2-3,TRBV28
ASRTDRASGYT,few,TRBJ1-2,TRBV6-1
ASSQVTSGDQETQY,-,TRBJ2-5,TRBV4-1
ASSGTPTKAF,-,TRBJ1-1,TRBV6-5
ASSYSSYNQPQH,-,TRBJ1-5,TRBV6-2/TRBV6-3
ASSQGLGVGETQY,-,TRBJ2-5,TRBV14
ATSRDAPTQPQH,few,TRBJ1-5,TRBV15
ASSIRTGLYANVLT,few,TRBJ2-6,TRBV7-6
ASSLLADALRTGELF,once,TRBJ2-2,TRBV6-5
ASSLDFWSGNTIY,few,TRBJ1-3,TRBV7-9
ASSLGADRNYGYT,-,TRBJ1-2,TRBV6-5
ASSLGGQGVPEAF,few,TRBJ1-1,TRBV7-8